This TCR beta chain was recovered during a study of T cells in Graves' hyperthyroidism and ophthalmopathy. Authors of the study amplified TCR beta CDR3 regions from RNA transcripts. First-round RT-PCR of the TCR CDR3 relied on the HTBI primer set. One entry per CDR3 protein results from TCRdb running MiXCR on the multiplex PCR reads. The sample shows 650,000 to 800,000 distinct CDR3 sequences, 45% of them seen only once. Study results and caveats: Most clonotypes expanded in the thyroid (above 0.001) were also present in blood.

This clonotype has a handful of counts. Its antigen remains unidentified. Any patient presenting with uncontrolled infection, other autoimmune disease, pregnancy or lactation was left out. Diagnostic assessment was based on clinical symptoms, serum thyroxine and TRAb, thyroid ultrasound and orbital computed tomography. This clonotype was sampled from an adult man with Graves' disease, either hyperthyroidism or ophthalmopathy (not recorded which). Input material: peripheral blood or thyroid tissue (not recorded which).

DNA for the CDR3: TGTGCCAGCAGCTTAGGAGGGATGAATGAAGCTTTCTTT. Protein product: CASSLGGMNEAFF. The chain combines TRBV7-2 with TRBJ1-1; D remains unclear. CDR3 size: 13 residues. Germline loops: CDR1 SGHTA, CDR2 FQGNSA. Trimming took 1 base from V and 7 from J, leaving 10 bases between them.